Shown below are 26 T cell receptor beta chains from a single sample sequenced in a study of neurological immune-mediated disorders. TCRdb re-called the 5' RACE reads through MiXCR, storing one row per CDR3 protein. The sample includes tens of thousands of distinct CDR3 sequences, about 3.7% of them seen just once. Sequencing used PBMCs. These receptors originate from a woman aged 45-65 years with multiple sclerosis.

This clonotype was detected many times. The rearrangement links TRBV5-1 to TRBJ1-1; D remains unclear. The CDR3 loop spans 14 amino acids. The germline gives CDR1 SGHRS, CDR2 YFSETQ. Trimming took off 0 bases at V and 4 bases at J, with 10 bases between the two ends. This CDR3 reads CASSLAVGSTEAFF. CDR3 nucleotide sequence: TGCGCCAGCAGCTTGGCCGTTGGCAGCACTGAAGCTTTCTTT.

Ten or more counts support this clonotype. The chain combines TRBV20-1 with TRBJ2-7; 7 bases match TRBD1. J was trimmed by 3 bases and V by 3 bases; bases with no gene match: 5. The CDR3 extends over 13 amino acids. Germline CDR1 DFQATT, CDR2 SNEGSKA (reference sequence). CDR3 sequence (DNA): TGCAGTGCTAGGACAGGGCAACTCTACGAGCAGTACTTC. This encodes CSARTGQLYEQYF.

This clonotype was recorded many times. The chain joins TRBV6-2 or TRBV6-3 to TRBJ1-1, with D possibly being TRBD1 (5 bases). The CDR3 loop spans 14 amino acids. CDR1 and CDR2 from the germline V gene are MNHEY and SVGEGT. V was clipped by 0 bases and J by 2 bases, with 7 bases between them. The CDR3 loop is CASSYSTENTEAFF. In DNA form, the CDR3 reads TGTGCCAGCAGTTACTCGACAGAAAACACTGAAGCTTTCTTT.

This clonotype has ten or more counts. The gene calls are TRBV6-5 and TRBJ2-1; tentative D call: TRBD2 (5 bases). The V gene lost 8 bases and the J gene lost 0 bases, with 5 bases spanning the gap. The CDR3 length is 12 residues. Germline V CDR1 and CDR2: MNHEY, SVGAGI. The CDR3 sequence is CASGGSYNEQFF. For the CDR3, the DNA is TGTGCCAGCGGAGGCTCCTACAATGAGCAGTTCTTC.

This clonotype was found many times. A much larger clone differs by one base, so this may be a read error. V usage is TRBV4-1 and J usage is TRBJ1-1; the D is unclear. This CDR3 region has 13 residues. Germline V gene sequence: CDR1 MGHRA, CDR2 YSYEKL. V shed 0 bases and J shed 8 bases, with 10 bases lying between them. The CDR3 spells CASSQDMGGEAFF. The CDR3 coding sequence is TGCGCCAGCAGCCAAGATATGGGTGGCGAAGCTTTCTTT.

This clonotype was counted many times. CDR3 region: CATSVGLAGRTQFF. DNA for the CDR3: TGTGCCACCTCTGTGGGACTAGCGGGACGGACGCAGTTCTTC. The V and J genes are TRBV24-1 and TRBJ2-1; 13 positions match TRBD2. The V gene's germline CDR1 is KGHDR and CDR2 SFDVKD. Germline trimming cut 9 bases from V and 12 bases from J; bases unmatched to any gene: 10. The CDR3 loop spans 14 amino acids.

Ten or more counts support this clonotype. The chain has TRBV7-2 and TRBJ2-5; perhaps D is TRBD1 or TRBD2 (6 bases each). Trimming shortened V by 5 bases and J by 7 bases, and 14 bases separated the two germline ends. CDR1 and CDR2 from the germline V gene are SGHTA and FQGNSA. The CDR3 loop spans 13 amino acids. CDR3 in DNA: TGTGCCAGCAGCCCTCTGACGGGGGCGACCCAGTACTTC. This codes for CASSPLTGATQYF.

This clonotype was found many times. The chain couples TRBV15 to TRBJ2-7, with D hard to call. Germline V CDR1 and CDR2: LNHNV, YYDKDF (reference sequence). Trimming stripped 8 bases from V and 5 bases from J, with 13 bases between. The CDR3 extends over 12 amino acids. As DNA, the CDR3 is TGTGCCACCGCGATGGGTCCCGACGAGCAGTACTTC. Its translation: CATAMGPDEQYF. The complete variable domain, with remaining parts taken from reference TRBV15 and TRBJ2-7, reads DAMVIQNPRYQVTQFGKPVTLSCSQTLNHNVMYWYQQKSSQAPKLLFHYYDKDFNNEADTPDNFQSRRPNTSFCFLDIRSPGLGDTAMYLCATAMGPDEQYFGPGTRLTVT.

This clonotype was observed at least ten times. V is TRBV15 and J is TRBJ1-6, with D unresolved. The CDR3 totals 14 residues. V lost 0 bases, J lost 15 bases, and 15 bases lay in between. The germline V gene has CDR1 LNHNV and CDR2 YYDKDF (reference sequence). CDR3 region: CATSRDRSAEHLHF. The CDR3 coding sequence is TGTGCCACCAGCAGAGATCGGTCCGCGGAACACCTCCACTTT.

This clonotype was detected ten times or more. At one end, the junction sequence differs from germline, possibly due to a read error. The chain joins TRBV29-1 to TRBJ1-5, with a tentative D call TRBD1 (5 bases). This CDR3 has 13 residues. Germline-derived CDR1 and CDR2 are SQVTM and ANQGSEA. The CDR3 DNA reads TGCAGCGTTATGGATCCCGGGGGGAAAGCCCAGAATTTT. It is translated as CSVMDPGGKAQNF.

This clonotype was counted at least ten times. This chain uses TRBV20-1 with TRBJ2-3; TRBD2 might be the D (7 bases). Per the germline V gene, CDR1 is DFQATT and CDR2 is SNEGSKA (reference sequence). The ends were cut back, 6 bases at V and 2 bases at J, with 18 bases in the middle. The CDR3 has 15 residues. The CDR3 DNA sequence: TGCAGTGCAGGGGGGGCTAGCGTACACACAGATACGCAGTATTTT. This gives the protein CSAGGASVHTDTQYF.

This clonotype was picked up many times. One end of the junction fails to match germline, which may point to a read error. The CDR3 bases are TGTGCCATCAGTGAGTTTAGCGGGAGCGAGGTCTTC. Protein product: CAISEFSGSEVF. The chain uses TRBV10-3 and TRBJ2-1, with 9 bases identical to TRBD2. The CDR3 sequence is 12 residues long. Germline lookup yields CDR1 ENHRY and CDR2 SYGVKD.

This clonotype was found many times. The chain has TRBV6-6 and TRBJ1-5, with D possibly TRBD1 on 5 matching bases. This CDR3 spans 14 amino acids. V was shortened by 2 bases and J by 2 bases, with 7 bases between the two germline ends. Germline V CDR1 and CDR2: MNHNY, SVGAGI (reference sequence). This chain's CDR3 is CASSYGRGNQPQHF. CDR3 coding DNA: TGTGCCAGCAGTTACGGCAGGGGCAATCAGCCCCAGCATTTT.

This clonotype was recorded at least ten times. The chain combines TRBV5-1 with TRBJ2-7; the D gene could be TRBD1 or TRBD2 (5 bases each). Germline V gene sequence: CDR1 SGHRS, CDR2 YFSETQ. The length of the CDR3 is 13 residues. Trimming removed 5 bases from V and 4 bases from J, with 13 bases in between. As DNA, the CDR3 is TGCGCCAGCAGGGACATCTCGGGATACGAGCAGTACTTC. It encodes CASRDISGYEQYF.

Many counts were recorded for this clonotype. V is TRBV20-1 and J is TRBJ1-3, with a weak D call TRBD1 (5 bases). The CDR3 covers 17 residues. Trimming shortened V by 3 bases and J by 4 bases, and 22 bases separated the two germline ends. CDR1 and CDR2 (germline): DFQATT, SNEGSKA (reference sequence). This CDR3 is CSARGPRESPGGNTIYF. CDR3 coding DNA: TGCAGTGCTAGGGGCCCCAGGGAGTCCCCCGGGGGAAACACCATATATTTT.

This clonotype was found a few times. The genes are TRBV4-1 and TRBJ1-5; 7 nucleotides match TRBD1. The V segment lost 2 bases and the J segment 6 bases; nucleotides outside the gene matches: 4. The CDR3 sequence is 14 residues long. The germline V gene has CDR1 MGHRA and CDR2 YSYEKL. The CDR3 DNA is TGCGCCAGCAGCCAACAGGGGGTAGGTCAGCCCCAGCATTTT. Residues: CASSQQGVGQPQHF.

This clonotype was recorded at least ten times. The chain couples TRBV2 to TRBJ2-3; 9 bases map to TRBD2. The junction had 2 bases not matched to a gene; V was cut back by 2 bases and J by 2 bases. The CDR3 is made up of 15 amino acids. Germline V gene lookup returns CDR1 SNHLY and CDR2 FYNNEI. The CDR3 is CASSEIAGDTDTQYF. In DNA form, the CDR3 reads TGTGCCAGCAGTGAAATAGCGGGAGACACAGATACGCAGTATTTT.

The chain links TRBV5-5 to TRBJ2-1, with D possibly being TRBD1 (6 bases). Germline CDR1 is SGHKS and CDR2 is YYEKEE (reference sequence). Trimming stripped 0 bases from V and 7 bases from J, with 11 bases between. There are 14 residues in the CDR3. CDR3 sequence (DNA): TGTGCCAGCAGCTTGGCCGAGGGGGTTAATGAGCAGTTCTTC. Protein product: CASSLAEGVNEQFF.

This clonotype has at least ten counts. The genes are TRBV6-6 and TRBJ2-3; possibly TRBD1 or TRBD2 for D (5 bases each). Germline lookup yields CDR1 MNHNY and CDR2 SVGAGI (reference sequence). V lost 6 bases and J 9 bases, leaving 13 bases between the germline ends. The CDR3 runs 12 residues. The CDR3 sequence is CASSPPGDTQYF. The CDR3 DNA follows: TGTGCCAGCAGCCCCCCCGGGGACACGCAGTATTTT.

At least ten counts were recorded for this clonotype. This sequence joins TRBV20-1 and TRBJ1-2, with D possibly being TRBD1 (5 bases). Germline CDR1 reads DFQATT; CDR2 reads SNEGSKA (reference sequence). V lost 7 bases and J lost 6, with 15 bases in between. The CDR3 totals 12 residues. The CDR3, as DNA: TGCAGTGGTCCGTGGGGCTATAATGGCTACACCTTC. Translation gives CSGPWGYNGYTF.

This clonotype came up a few times. Compared with germline, one end of the junction differs, possibly owing to a read error. The J gene is TRBJ1-5, the V gene TRBV27; D is perhaps TRBD1 (5 bases). The germline CDR1 and CDR2 sequences are MNHEY and SMNVEV (reference sequence). This CDR3 contains 14 residues. CDR3 DNA sequence: TGTGCCAGCAGACAGGACGGCCGATGGGGTCCCCAGAATTTT. It is translated as CASRQDGRWGPQNF.

This clonotype is labeled as medium-sized. The chain is built from TRBV29-1 and TRBJ1-4, with 7 nucleotides matching TRBD1. Trimming at V came to 4 bases and at J to 5 bases, leaving 10 bases not matched to a gene. The germline V gene encodes CDR1 SQVTM and CDR2 ANQGSEA. This CDR3 is built from 15 residues. The CDR3 DNA sequence: TGCAGCGTTGCCGGGGACAGCTCATCGAATGAAAAACTGTTTTTT. Translating gives CSVAGDSSSNEKLFF.

This clonotype was seen many times. CDR3 DNA: TGCAGCGTTGCGGAAGTAGGGAGATCCAATCAGCCCCAGCATTTT. Its protein is CSVAEVGRSNQPQHF. The V and J genes are TRBV29-1 and TRBJ1-5; D is undetermined. The CDR3 is 15 residues long. The germline V gene has CDR1 SQVTM and CDR2 ANQGSEA. Trimming shortened V by 4 bases and J by 3 bases, and 16 bases separated the two germline ends.

In this sample, this clonotype turned up many times. The chain employs TRBV9 and TRBJ2-1; 8 positions agree with TRBD2. Trimming removed 5 bases from V and 0 bases from J; junction bases left unmatched: 4. This CDR3 has 15 amino acids. CDR1 and CDR2 (germline): SGDLS, YYNGEE. The CDR3 loop is CASSASGSSYNEQFF. CDR3 in DNA: TGTGCCAGCAGTGCCAGCGGGAGCTCCTACAATGAGCAGTTCTTC.

This clonotype was detected many times. The chain combines TRBV4-1 with TRBJ2-5; 8 bases match TRBD1. Per germline, CDR1 MGHRA and CDR2 YSYEKL. The CDR3 runs to 14 residues. V was clipped by 2 bases and J by 5 bases; unmatched bases: 4. The CDR3 nucleotides read TGCGCCAGCAGCCAACAGGGGGCTTCGGAGACCCAGTACTTC. As protein: CASSQQGASETQYF.

This clonotype appeared many times. CDR3 DNA: TGTGCCAGCAGTGAAGACGACTCCGCGGGTACGCAGTATTTT. As protein: CASSEDDSAGTQYF. The chain carries TRBV6-1 and TRBJ2-3, with D possibly being TRBD2 (5 bases). This CDR3 is 14 amino acids long. V lost 1 base, J lost 8 bases, and 13 bases lay in between. The germline CDR1 and CDR2 sequences are MNHNS and SASEGT.